This TCR beta chain was sequenced in a study of neurological immune-mediated disorders. Time point indicated: longitudinal time-point 3. The output of every sequencing run, over 190 million TCR-beta sequences, came from 15-18 subjects. One entry per CDR3 protein, called by TCRdb with MiXCR from the 5' RACE reads. The data hold more than 95,000 distinct CDR3 sequences, with approximately 11% observed a single time. The TCR sequence derives from a female donor with HTLV-1-associated myelopathy (HAM/TSP). Sequencing was carried out using PBMCs.

The CDR3 DNA is TGTGCCAGCAGTGAAACTAGCGGGGCCTACAATGAGCAGTTCTTC. It translates to CASSETSGAYNEQFF. The V gene is TRBV25-1, the J gene TRBJ2-1, with TRBD2 matching 10 bases. This CDR3 has 15 residues. Germline lookup yields CDR1 MGHDK and CDR2 SYGVNS. V lost 2 bases and J lost 2; bases outside the gene matches: 0.